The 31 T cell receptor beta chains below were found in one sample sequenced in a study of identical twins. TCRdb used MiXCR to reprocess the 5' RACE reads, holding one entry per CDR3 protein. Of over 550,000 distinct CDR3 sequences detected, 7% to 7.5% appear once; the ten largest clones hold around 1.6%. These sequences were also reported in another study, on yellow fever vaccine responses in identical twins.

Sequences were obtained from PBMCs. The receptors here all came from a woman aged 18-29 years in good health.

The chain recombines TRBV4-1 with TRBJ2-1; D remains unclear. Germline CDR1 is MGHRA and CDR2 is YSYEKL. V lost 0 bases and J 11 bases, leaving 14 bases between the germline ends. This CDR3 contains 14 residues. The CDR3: CASSQDSAGGQQFF. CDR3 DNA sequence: TGCGCCAGCAGCCAAGATTCGGCCGGTGGGCAGCAGTTCTTC.

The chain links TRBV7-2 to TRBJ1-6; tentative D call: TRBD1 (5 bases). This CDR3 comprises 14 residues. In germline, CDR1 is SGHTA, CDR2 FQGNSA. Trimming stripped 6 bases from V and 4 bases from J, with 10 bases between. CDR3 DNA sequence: TGTGCCAGCAGTGCAGGGATTTATAATTCACCCCTCCACTTT. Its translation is CASSAGIYNSPLHF.

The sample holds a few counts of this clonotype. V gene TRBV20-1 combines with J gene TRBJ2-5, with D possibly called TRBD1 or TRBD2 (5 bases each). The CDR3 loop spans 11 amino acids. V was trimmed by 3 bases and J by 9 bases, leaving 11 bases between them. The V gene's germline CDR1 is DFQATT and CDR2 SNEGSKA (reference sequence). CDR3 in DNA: TGCAGTGCTAGCCCGGGACCGGCCCAGTACTTC. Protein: CSASPGPAQYF.

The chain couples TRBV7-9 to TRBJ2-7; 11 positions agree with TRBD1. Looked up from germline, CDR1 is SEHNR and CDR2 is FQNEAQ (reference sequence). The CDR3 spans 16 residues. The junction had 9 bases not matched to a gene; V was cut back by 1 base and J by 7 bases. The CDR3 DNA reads TGTGCCAGCAGCTTAGTAACGGACAGGGGGCAGAGAGAGCAGTACTTC. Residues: CASSLVTDRGQREQYF.

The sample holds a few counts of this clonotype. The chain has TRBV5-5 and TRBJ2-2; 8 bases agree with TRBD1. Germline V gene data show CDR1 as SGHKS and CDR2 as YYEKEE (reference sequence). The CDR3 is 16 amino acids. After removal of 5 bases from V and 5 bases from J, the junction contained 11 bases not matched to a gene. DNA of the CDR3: TGTGCCAGCAGTCCCTATGGGACAGGCACTACCGGGGAGCTGTTTTTT. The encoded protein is CASSPYGTGTTGELFF.

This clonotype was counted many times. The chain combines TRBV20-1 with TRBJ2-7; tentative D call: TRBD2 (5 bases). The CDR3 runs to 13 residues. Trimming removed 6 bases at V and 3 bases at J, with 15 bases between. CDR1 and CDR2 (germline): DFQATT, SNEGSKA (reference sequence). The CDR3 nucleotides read TGCAGTGCACTTTGGCGGGTAGTCTACGAGCAGTACGTC. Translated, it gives CSALWRVVYEQYV.

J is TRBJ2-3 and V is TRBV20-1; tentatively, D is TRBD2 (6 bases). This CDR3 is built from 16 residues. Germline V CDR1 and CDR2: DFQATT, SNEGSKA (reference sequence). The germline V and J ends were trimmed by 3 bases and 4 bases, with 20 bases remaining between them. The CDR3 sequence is CSASFREPRGPDTQYF. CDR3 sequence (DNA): TGCAGTGCTAGCTTCCGGGAGCCAAGGGGACCAGATACGCAGTATTTT.

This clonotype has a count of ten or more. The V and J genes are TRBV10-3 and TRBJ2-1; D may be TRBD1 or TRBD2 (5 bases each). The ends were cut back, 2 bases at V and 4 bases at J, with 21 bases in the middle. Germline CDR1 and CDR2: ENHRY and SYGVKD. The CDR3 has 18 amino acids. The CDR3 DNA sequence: TGTGCCATCAGTGAGAGGGAAGTACGGCCGGGACCGTACAATGAGCAGTTCTTC. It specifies CAISEREVRPGPYNEQFF.

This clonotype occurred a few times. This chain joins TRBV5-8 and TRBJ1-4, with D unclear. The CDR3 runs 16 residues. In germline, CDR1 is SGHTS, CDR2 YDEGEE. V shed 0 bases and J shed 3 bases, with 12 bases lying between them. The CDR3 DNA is TGTGCCAGCAGCTTGGACTGGATGGTGGCTAATGAAAAACTGTTTTTT. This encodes CASSLDWMVANEKLFF.

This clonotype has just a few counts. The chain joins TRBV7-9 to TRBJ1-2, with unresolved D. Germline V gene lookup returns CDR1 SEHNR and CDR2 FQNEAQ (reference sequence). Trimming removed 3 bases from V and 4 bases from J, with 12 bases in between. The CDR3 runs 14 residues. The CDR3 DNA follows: TGTGCCAGCAGCTTCCGGGCAGAGAGCTATGGCTACACCTTC. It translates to CASSFRAESYGYTF. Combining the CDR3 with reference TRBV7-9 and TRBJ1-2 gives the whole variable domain DTGVSQNPRHKITKRGQNVTFRCDPISEHNRLYWYRQTLGQGPEFLTYFQNEAQLEKSRLLSDRFSAERPKGSFSTLEIQRTEQGDSAMYLCASSFRAESYGYTFGSGTRLTVV.

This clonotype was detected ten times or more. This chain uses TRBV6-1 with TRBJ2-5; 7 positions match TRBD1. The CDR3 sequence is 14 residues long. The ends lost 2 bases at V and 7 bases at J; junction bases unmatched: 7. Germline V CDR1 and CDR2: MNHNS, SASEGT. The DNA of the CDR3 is TGTGCCAGCAGTGAAACCGGACAGGTGGGGACCCAGTACTTC. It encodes CASSETGQVGTQYF.

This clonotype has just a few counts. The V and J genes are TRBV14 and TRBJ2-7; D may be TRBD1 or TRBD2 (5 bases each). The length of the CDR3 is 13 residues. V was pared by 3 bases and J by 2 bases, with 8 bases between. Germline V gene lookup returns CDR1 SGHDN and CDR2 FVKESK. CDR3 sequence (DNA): TGTGCCAGCAGCCAGAGGGGCCCCTACGAGCAGTACGTC. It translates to CASSQRGPYEQYV.

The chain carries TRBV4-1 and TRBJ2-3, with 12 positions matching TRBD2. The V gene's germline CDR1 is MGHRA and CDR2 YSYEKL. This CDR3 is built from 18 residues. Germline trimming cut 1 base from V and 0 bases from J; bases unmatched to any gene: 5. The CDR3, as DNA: TGCGCCAGCAGCCAAGTTTGGACTAGCGGGGCTAGCACAGATACGCAGTATTTT. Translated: CASSQVWTSGASTDTQYF.

CDR3 loop: CATAPTGKIGGYTF. As DNA, the CDR3 is TGTGCCACCGCGCCGACAGGGAAAATTGGTGGCTACACCTTC. The rearrangement uses TRBV3-1 and TRBJ1-2; 7 bases match TRBD1. The CDR3 length is 14 residues. The germline gives CDR1 LGHDT, CDR2 YNNKEL (reference sequence). V dropped 10 bases and J dropped 7; count of bases not matched to a gene: 15.

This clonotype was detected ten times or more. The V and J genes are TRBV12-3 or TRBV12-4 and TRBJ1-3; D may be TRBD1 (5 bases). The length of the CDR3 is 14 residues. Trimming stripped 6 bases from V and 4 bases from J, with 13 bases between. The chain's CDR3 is CASSQGSSGNTIYF. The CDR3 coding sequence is TGTGCCAGCAGCCAGGGTTCGTCCGGAAACACCATATATTTT.

The CDR3 nucleotides are TGTGCCAGCTGGGGCTCGGGCGGGAGTTTGGCCGGGGAGCTGTTTTTT. It is translated as CASWGSGGSLAGELFF. The chain recombines TRBV12-3 or TRBV12-4 with TRBJ2-2, with TRBD2 identical over 7 bases. CDR3 length equals 16 residues. Unmatched junction bases numbered 15, after V lost 8 bases and J lost 6 bases.

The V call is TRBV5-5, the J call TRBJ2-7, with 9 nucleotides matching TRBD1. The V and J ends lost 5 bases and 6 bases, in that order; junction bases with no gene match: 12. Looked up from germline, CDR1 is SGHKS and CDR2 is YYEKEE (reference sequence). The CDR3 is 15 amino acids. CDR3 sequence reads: CASRRAGTGLAEQYV. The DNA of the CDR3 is TGTGCCAGCAGGCGGGCCGGGACAGGGCTCGCCGAGCAGTACGTC.

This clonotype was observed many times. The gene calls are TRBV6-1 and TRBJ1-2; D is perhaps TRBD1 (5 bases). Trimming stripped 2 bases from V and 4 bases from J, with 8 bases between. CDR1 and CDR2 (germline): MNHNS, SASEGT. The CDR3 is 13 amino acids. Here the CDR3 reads CASSELGPYGYTF. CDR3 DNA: TGTGCCAGCAGTGAACTGGGACCCTATGGCTACACCTTC.

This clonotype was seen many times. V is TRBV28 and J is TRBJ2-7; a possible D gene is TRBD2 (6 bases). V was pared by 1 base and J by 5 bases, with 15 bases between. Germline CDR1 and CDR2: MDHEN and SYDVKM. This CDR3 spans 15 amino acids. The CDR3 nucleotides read TGTGCCAGCAGTTTATCACGACTAGGTGGGCACGAGCAGTACTTC. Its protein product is CASSLSRLGGHEQYF.

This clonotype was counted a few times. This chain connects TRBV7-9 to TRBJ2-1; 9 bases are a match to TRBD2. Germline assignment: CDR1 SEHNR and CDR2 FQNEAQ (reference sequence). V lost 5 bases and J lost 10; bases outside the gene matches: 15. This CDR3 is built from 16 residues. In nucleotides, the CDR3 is TGTGCCAGCAGCCCCCCCTTCGGGACTAGCCGTGCCGAGCAGTTCTTC. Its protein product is CASSPPFGTSRAEQFF.

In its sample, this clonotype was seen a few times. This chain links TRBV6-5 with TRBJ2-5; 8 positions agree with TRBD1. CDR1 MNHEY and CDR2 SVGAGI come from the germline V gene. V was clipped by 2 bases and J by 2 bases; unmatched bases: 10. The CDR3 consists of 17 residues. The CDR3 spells CASSYGQGAWGQETQYF. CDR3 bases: TGTGCCAGCAGTTACGGTCAGGGGGCATGGGGGCAAGAGACCCAGTACTTC.

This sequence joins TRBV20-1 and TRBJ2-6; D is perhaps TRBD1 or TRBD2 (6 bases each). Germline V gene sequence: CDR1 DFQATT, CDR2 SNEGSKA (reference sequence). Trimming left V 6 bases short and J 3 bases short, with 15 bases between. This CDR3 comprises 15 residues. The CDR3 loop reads CSARGVGGGANVLTF. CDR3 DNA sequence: TGCAGTGCGAGGGGGGTAGGCGGTGGGGCCAACGTCCTGACTTTC.

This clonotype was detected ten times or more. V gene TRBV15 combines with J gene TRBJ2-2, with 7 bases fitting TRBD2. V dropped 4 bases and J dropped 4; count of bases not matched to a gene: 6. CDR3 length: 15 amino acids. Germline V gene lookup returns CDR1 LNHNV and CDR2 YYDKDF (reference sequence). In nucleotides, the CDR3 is TGTGCCACCAGCAAACCGACTAGCCGCACCGGGGAGCTGTTTTTT. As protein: CATSKPTSRTGELFF.

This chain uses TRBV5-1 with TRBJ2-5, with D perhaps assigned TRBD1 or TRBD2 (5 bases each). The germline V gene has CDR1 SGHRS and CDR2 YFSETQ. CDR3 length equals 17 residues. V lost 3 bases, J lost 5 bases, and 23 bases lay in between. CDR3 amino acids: CASSSGAAGKGKETQYF. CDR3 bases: TGCGCCAGCAGCTCCGGGGCTGCCGGGAAAGGGAAGGAGACCCAGTACTTC. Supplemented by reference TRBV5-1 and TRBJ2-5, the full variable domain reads KAGVTQTPRYLIKTRGQQVTLSCSPISGHRSVSWYQQTPGQGLQFLFEYFSETQRNKGNFPGRFSGRQFSNSRSEMNVSTLELGDSALYLCASSSGAAGKGKETQYFGPGTRLLVL.

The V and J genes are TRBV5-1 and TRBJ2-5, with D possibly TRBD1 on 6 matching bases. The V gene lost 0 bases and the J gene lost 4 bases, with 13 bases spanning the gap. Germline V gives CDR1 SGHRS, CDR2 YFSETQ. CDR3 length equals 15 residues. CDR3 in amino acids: CASSLDRAFAETQYF. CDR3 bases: TGCGCCAGCAGCTTGGACAGGGCTTTCGCAGAGACCCAGTACTTC.

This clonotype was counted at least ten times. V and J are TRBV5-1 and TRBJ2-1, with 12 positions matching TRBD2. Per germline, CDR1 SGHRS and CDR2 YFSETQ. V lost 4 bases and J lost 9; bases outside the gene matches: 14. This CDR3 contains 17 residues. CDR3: CASSAGLAGIEGSEQFF. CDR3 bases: TGCGCCAGCAGCGCAGGACTAGCGGGGATCGAAGGTAGTGAGCAGTTCTTC.

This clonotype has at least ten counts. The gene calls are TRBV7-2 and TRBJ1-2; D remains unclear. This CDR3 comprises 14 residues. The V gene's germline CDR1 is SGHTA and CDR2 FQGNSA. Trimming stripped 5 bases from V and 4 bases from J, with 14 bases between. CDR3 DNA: TGTGCCAGCAGCCCCCCGGCGATGAGCTATGGCTACACCTTC. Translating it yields CASSPPAMSYGYTF.

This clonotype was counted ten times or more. This CDR3 is CASSHTITGELFF. The CDR3 nucleotides read TGTGCCAGCAGCCACACGATCACCGGGGAGCTGTTTTTT. V is TRBV3-1 and J is TRBJ2-2; D unresolved. The ends were cut back, 3 bases at V and 4 bases at J, with 6 bases in the middle. CDR1 and CDR2 (germline): LGHDT, YNNKEL (reference sequence). The CDR3 consists of 13 residues.

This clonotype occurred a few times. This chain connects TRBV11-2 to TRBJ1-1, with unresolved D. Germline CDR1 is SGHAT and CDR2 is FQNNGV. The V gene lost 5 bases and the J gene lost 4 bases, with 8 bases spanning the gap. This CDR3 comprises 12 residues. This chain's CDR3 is CASSQPRTEAFF. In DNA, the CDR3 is TGTGCCAGCAGCCAGCCTCGCACTGAAGCTTTCTTT. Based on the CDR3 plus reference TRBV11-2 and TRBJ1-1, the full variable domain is EAGVAQSPRYKIIEKRQSVAFWCNPISGHATLYWYQQILGQGPKLLIQFQNNGVVDDSQLPKDRFSAERLKGVDSTLKIQPAKLEDSAVYLCASSQPRTEAFFGQGTRLTVV.

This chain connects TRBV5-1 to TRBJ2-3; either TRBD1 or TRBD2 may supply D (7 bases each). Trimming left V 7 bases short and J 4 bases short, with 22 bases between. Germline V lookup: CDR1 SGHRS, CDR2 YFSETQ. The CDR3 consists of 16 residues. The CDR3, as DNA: TGCGCCAGCGCCGCCCAGACAGGGAGGGTCCCAGATACGCAGTATTTT. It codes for CASAAQTGRVPDTQYF.

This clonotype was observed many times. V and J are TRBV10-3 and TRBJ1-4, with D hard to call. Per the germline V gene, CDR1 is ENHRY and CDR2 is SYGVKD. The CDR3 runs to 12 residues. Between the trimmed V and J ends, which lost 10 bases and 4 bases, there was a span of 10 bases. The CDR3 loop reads CATGEINEKLFF. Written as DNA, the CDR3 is TGTGCCACCGGCGAGATTAATGAAAAACTGTTTTTT.